What follows are 26 T cell receptor beta chains derived from one specimen sequenced in a study of shared clonotypes between healthy human individuals. Terminally differentiated effector memory CD45RA+ cells were left out of the naive CD8 fraction, which was CD45RO-negative and positively selected for CCR7. Generated by immunoSEQ multiplex PCR, the TCRdb table keeps only in-frame clones and is missing some. The sample yields around 1.9 million clones, roughly 91% seen once. The sequenced material came from naive CD8+ T cells from PBMCs. These receptor sequences come from a man aged 18 to 35 in good health. Some clones in this sample may be carry-over from other donors' samples.

The rearrangement uses TRBV5-1 and TRBJ2-7; D possibly corresponds to TRBD1 (5 bases). CDR3 length: 15 residues. V lost 7 bases, J lost 2 bases, and 19 bases lay in between. The germline gives CDR1 SGHRS, CDR2 YFSETQ. The CDR3 DNA is TGCGCCAGCTCTCCCGCCGACAGTCGGACCTACGAGCAGTACTTC. Translation gives CASSPADSRTYEQYF. Full variable domain (missing parts from reference TRBV5-1 and TRBJ2-7): KAGVTQTPRYLIKTRGQQVTLSCSPISGHRSVSWYQQTPGQGLQFLFEYFSETQRNKGNFPGRFSGRQFSNSRSEMNVSTLELGDSALYLCASSPADSRTYEQYFGPGTRLTVT.

This clone was recorded only once. The chain combines TRBV5-6 with TRBJ2-3; 9 bases match TRBD2. Germline lookup yields CDR1 SGHDT and CDR2 YYEEEE. There are 16 residues in the CDR3. The J segment lost 2 bases and the V segment lost 3 bases, leaving 7 bases of the junction unmatched. The CDR3 nucleotides are TGTGCCAGCAGCTCGAAGACTAGCGGACTCACAGATACGCAGTATTTT. This gives the protein CASSSKTSGLTDTQYF.

The V and J genes are TRBV27 and TRBJ2-7; TRBD2 is a possible D gene (5 bases). V was trimmed by 4 bases and J by 7 bases, leaving 17 bases between them. CDR3 length: 14 amino acids. Germline V gene sequence: CDR1 MNHEY, CDR2 SMNVEV (reference sequence). CDR3 nucleotides: TGTGCCAGCAGTTCTACAAACGCGGGCTGGGAGCAGTACTTC. This gives the protein CASSSTNAGWEQYF.

With regard to this clone: Other DNA sequences in this specimen translate into the identical CDR3. The chain has TRBV28 and TRBJ1-1, with D unclear. The CDR3 has 15 amino acids. Germline V lookup: CDR1 MDHEN, CDR2 SYDVKM. V lost 4 bases and J 2 bases, leaving 14 bases between the germline ends. This CDR3 reads CASSSSREGNTEAFF. For the CDR3, the DNA is TGTGCCAGCAGTTCATCAAGGGAGGGTAACACTGAAGCTTTCTTT.

CDR3 nucleotides: TGTGCCATCAATCCCAATGACAGATACGAGCAGTACTTC. It encodes CAINPNDRYEQYF. The V gene is TRBV10-3, the J gene TRBJ2-7; D possibly corresponds to TRBD1 (5 bases). The V gene's germline CDR1 is ENHRY and CDR2 SYGVKD. The CDR3 length is 13 residues. V was cut by 7 bases and J by 4 bases, with 14 bases left in between.

The chain joins TRBV5-1 to TRBJ2-2; D perhaps matches TRBD2 (6 bases). The CDR3 consists of 16 residues. The V gene lost 1 base and the J gene lost 6 bases, with 16 bases spanning the gap. Germline V gives CDR1 SGHRS, CDR2 YFSETQ. CDR3: CASSLHGGKMAGELFF. As DNA, the CDR3 is TGCGCCAGCAGCTTGCATGGGGGGAAAATGGCCGGGGAGCTGTTTTTT.

This clone was seen a single time. V and J are TRBV9 and TRBJ1-1, with a possible D match to TRBD1 (5 bases). The CDR3 sequence is 14 residues long. CDR1 is SGDLS and CDR2 is YYNGEE in the germline V gene. Trimming stripped 4 bases from V and 5 bases from J, with 15 bases between. CDR3 protein: CASSLNGGSTEAFF. CDR3 nucleotides: TGTGCCAGCAGCCTGAACGGGGGTTCTACTGAAGCTTTCTTT.

This CDR3 reads CASSHNPDSSSYNEQFF. The DNA for the CDR3 is TGTGCCAGCAGCCATAACCCGGACTCGAGCTCCTACAATGAGCAGTTCTTC. The chain combines TRBV13 with TRBJ2-1; maybe TRBD2 (5 bases). Germline CDR1 PRHDT, CDR2 FYEKMQ (reference sequence). Trimming shortened V by 5 bases and J by 0 bases, and 17 bases separated the two germline ends. The CDR3 spans 17 residues.

V is TRBV27 and J is TRBJ2-1, with 10 nucleotides matching TRBD2. Germline CDR1 reads MNHEY; CDR2 reads SMNVEV (reference sequence). The CDR3 sequence is 18 residues long. Trimming took 1 base from V and 7 from J; bases not matched to a gene: 13. The DNA for the CDR3 is TGTGCCAGCAGTTTATTGGGTCTAGCGGGAGTTGGGGTGAATGAGCAGTTCTTC. Protein sequence: CASSLLGLAGVGVNEQFF.

The J gene is TRBJ1-2, the V gene TRBV19, with 7 bases aligning to TRBD1. CDR1 LNHDA and CDR2 SQIVND come from the germline V gene (reference sequence). There are 17 residues in the CDR3. V shed 6 bases and J 3 bases; nucleotides not matched to a gene: 16. This CDR3 is CASRTQTGTVKDYGYTF. The CDR3 DNA reads as TGTGCCAGTAGGACTCAGACAGGGACCGTGAAGGACTATGGCTACACCTTC.

For this clone: Just one base apart from a much larger clone, this may be a read error. The same CDR3 can be traced to other DNA sequences in this sample. This rearrangement joins TRBV10-2 to TRBJ2-1, with D hard to call. There are 13 residues in the CDR3. Trimming removed 2 bases at V and 2 bases at J, with 4 bases between. Germline CDR1 and CDR2: WSHSY and SAAADI. The CDR3 spells CASSEGAYNEQFF. In DNA, the CDR3 is TGCGCCAGCAGTGAGGGGGCCTACAATGAGCAGTTCTTC.

The CDR3 loop reads CASSGTGDGEQYF. Written as DNA, the CDR3 is TGTGCCAGCAGTGGGACAGGGGATGGCGAGCAGTACTTC. The genes are TRBV2 and TRBJ2-7, with 9 bases identical to TRBD1. V lost 4 bases and J lost 6; bases outside the gene matches: 4. Germline-derived CDR1 and CDR2 are SNHLY and FYNNEI. The CDR3 has 13 residues.

The rearrangement uses TRBV2 and TRBJ2-1; 13 nucleotides match TRBD2. Germline CDR1 reads SNHLY; CDR2 reads FYNNEI. The CDR3 is made up of 14 amino acids. J was trimmed by 9 bases and V by 6 bases; bases with no gene match: 5. CDR3 bases: TGTGCCAGCAGCTGGACTAGCGGGAGTTTTGAGCAGTTCTTC. Translation: CASSWTSGSFEQFF.

This clone was seen a single time. V usage is TRBV7-8 and J usage is TRBJ2-5; 9 bases map to TRBD1. The CDR3 totals 16 residues. Germline V gene data show CDR1 as SGHVS and CDR2 as FQNEAQ. With V trimmed by 0 bases and J by 3 bases, 5 bases remained unmatched. Here the CDR3 DNA reads TGTGCCAGCAGCTTAGCCGCCACAGGGGGCGAAGAGACCCAGTACTTC. This sequence encodes CASSLAATGGEETQYF.

With regard to this clone: Likely a read error: the CDR3 ends without its conserved phenylalanine or tryptophan. The chain has TRBV10-2 and TRBJ1-1; no clear D gene. V lost 0 bases and J lost 0, with 8 bases in between. CDR1 WSHSY and CDR2 SAAADI come from the germline V gene. There are 15 residues in the CDR3. The CDR3, as DNA: TGCGCCAGCAGTGAGTCGACGGGAATGAACACTGAAGCTTTCCTT. It specifies CASSESTGMNTEAFL.

The CDR3 protein is CASSPSGRASYEQYF. CDR3 nucleotides: TGTGCCAGCAGCCCGAGCGGGCGGGCATCCTACGAGCAGTACTTC. V usage is TRBV7-6 and J usage is TRBJ2-7; a weak D match, TRBD2 (6 bases). V gave up 5 bases and J gave up 1 base, with 15 bases separating them. The germline V gene encodes CDR1 SGHVS and CDR2 FNYEAQ. CDR3 length: 15 amino acids.

V usage is TRBV27 and J usage is TRBJ2-7; TRBD2 matches 11 bases. The CDR3 has 15 residues. The trim removed 6 bases at V and 5 bases at J, leaving 9 bases unmatched. CDR1 MNHEY and CDR2 SMNVEV come from the germline V gene (reference sequence). The CDR3 DNA is TGTGCCAGCAGGAAGCGACTAGCGGGAATCAACGAGCAGTACTTC. This gives the protein CASRKRLAGINEQYF.

In this sample, this clone turned up once. V and J are TRBV7-9 and TRBJ2-1; 7 nucleotides agree with TRBD1. The CDR3 has 15 amino acids. In germline, CDR1 is SEHNR, CDR2 FQNEAQ (reference sequence). Losses at the gene ends were 2 bases for V and 3 bases for J; bases not matched to a gene: 4. The CDR3 coding sequence is TGTGCCAGCAGCTTAAGGGACAGAAACTACAATGAGCAGTTCTTC. Translation: CASSLRDRNYNEQFF.

V and J are TRBV7-6 and TRBJ2-7; D is undetermined. This CDR3 contains 15 residues. Germline loops: CDR1 SGHVS, CDR2 FNYEAQ. V lost 1 base and J lost 7, with 17 bases in between. The CDR3 region is CASSLGTTALGEQYF. The CDR3 coding sequence is TGTGCCAGCAGCTTAGGGACGACCGCCTTGGGGGAGCAGTACTTC.

This clone occurred a few times. The chain couples TRBV4-2 to TRBJ1-5; TRBD1 might be the D (5 bases). V dropped 0 bases and J dropped 8 bases, with 14 bases sitting between them. CDR1 LGHNA and CDR2 YNFKEQ come from the germline V gene. This CDR3 is built from 15 residues. The CDR3 DNA reads TGTGCCAGCAGCCAAGATTCGAGGGGCAAGGAGCCCCAGCATTTT. The encoded protein is CASSQDSRGKEPQHF.

This clone occurred once. V usage is TRBV29-1 and J usage is TRBJ2-1, with TRBD2 identical over 10 bases. J gave up 4 bases and V 0 bases, and 12 bases lay outside the gene matches. There are 18 residues in the CDR3. Per germline, CDR1 SQVTM and CDR2 ANQGSEA. As DNA, the CDR3 is TGCAGCGTTGAAGATACGGCTAGCGGGGGTTACTCTTACAATGAGCAGTTCTTC. This encodes CSVEDTASGGYSYNEQFF.

J is TRBJ1-5 and V is TRBV11-2; perhaps TRBD1 as D (5 bases). The germline V gene has CDR1 SGHAT and CDR2 FQNNGV. V was clipped by 3 bases and J by 2 bases, with 11 bases between them. CDR3 length: 15 amino acids. The CDR3 nucleotides are TGTGCCAGCAGCTTCGGGCGAGGGGGCAATCAGCCCCAGCATTTT. Translation gives CASSFGRGGNQPQHF. Full variable domain (missing parts from reference TRBV11-2 and TRBJ1-5): EAGVAQSPRYKIIEKRQSVAFWCNPISGHATLYWYQQILGQGPKLLIQFQNNGVVDDSQLPKDRFSAERLKGVDSTLKIQPAKLEDSAVYLCASSFGRGGNQPQHFGDGTRLSIL.

This clone showed up just once. The rearrangement uses TRBV7-9 and TRBJ2-7, with 7 nucleotides matching TRBD1. This CDR3 region has 14 residues. Trimming cost V 5 bases and J 5 bases; bases outside gene matches: 9. Germline loops: CDR1 SEHNR, CDR2 FQNEAQ (reference sequence). The CDR3 sequence: CASSPWTGSDEQYF. The CDR3 DNA follows: TGTGCCAGCAGCCCCTGGACAGGTTCGGACGAGCAGTACTTC.

This rearrangement joins TRBV14 to TRBJ2-7; no definite D call. Germline CDR1 SGHDN, CDR2 FVKESK. The CDR3 sequence is 13 residues long. Trimming removed 4 bases from V and 2 bases from J, with 9 bases in between. The CDR3 loop reads CASSPWTTYEQYF. The CDR3 DNA is TGTGCCAGCAGCCCGTGGACCACCTACGAGCAGTACTTC.

This chain joins TRBV2 and TRBJ2-1; 8 bases map to TRBD1. The V and J ends lost 6 bases and 0 bases, in that order; junction bases with no gene match: 7. The germline V gene has CDR1 SNHLY and CDR2 FYNNEI. This CDR3 contains 16 residues. This CDR3 reads CASREPTGGSYNEQFF. DNA for the CDR3: TGTGCCAGCAGGGAACCTACAGGGGGCTCCTACAATGAGCAGTTCTTC.

The chain links TRBV11-2 to TRBJ1-1, with D uncertain. Germline assignment: CDR1 SGHAT and CDR2 FQNNGV. V lost 1 base and J 1 base, leaving 10 bases between the germline ends. CDR3 length: 15 amino acids. The DNA of the CDR3 is TGTGCCAGCAGCTTAGCGTCTAACTCGAACACTGAAGCTTTCTTT. Protein: CASSLASNSNTEAFF.